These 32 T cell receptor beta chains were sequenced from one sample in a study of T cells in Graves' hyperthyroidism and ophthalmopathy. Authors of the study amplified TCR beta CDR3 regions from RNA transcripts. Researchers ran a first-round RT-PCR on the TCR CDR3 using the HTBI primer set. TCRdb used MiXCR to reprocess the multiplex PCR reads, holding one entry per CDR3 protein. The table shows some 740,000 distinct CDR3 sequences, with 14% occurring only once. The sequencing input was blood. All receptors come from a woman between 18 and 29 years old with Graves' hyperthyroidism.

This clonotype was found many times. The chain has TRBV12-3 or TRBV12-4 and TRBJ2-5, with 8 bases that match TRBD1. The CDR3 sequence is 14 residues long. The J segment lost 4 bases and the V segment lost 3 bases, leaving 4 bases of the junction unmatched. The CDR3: CASSFPDRGETQYF. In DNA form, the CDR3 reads TGTGCCAGCAGTTTCCCCGACAGGGGAGAGACCCAGTACTTC.

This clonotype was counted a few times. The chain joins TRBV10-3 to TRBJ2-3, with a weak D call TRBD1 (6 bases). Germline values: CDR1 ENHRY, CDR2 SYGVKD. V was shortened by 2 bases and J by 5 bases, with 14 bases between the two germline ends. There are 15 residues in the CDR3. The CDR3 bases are TGTGCCATCAGTGAGGGAAACAGGGAGTTAGATACGCAGTATTTT. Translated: CAISEGNRELDTQYF.

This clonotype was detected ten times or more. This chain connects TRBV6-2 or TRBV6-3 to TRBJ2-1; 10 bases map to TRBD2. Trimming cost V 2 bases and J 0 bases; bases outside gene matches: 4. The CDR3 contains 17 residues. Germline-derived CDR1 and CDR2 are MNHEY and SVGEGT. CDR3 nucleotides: TGTGCCAGCAGTTACGGGTCTAGCGGGAGCTCCTACAATGAGCAGTTCTTC. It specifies CASSYGSSGSSYNEQFF.

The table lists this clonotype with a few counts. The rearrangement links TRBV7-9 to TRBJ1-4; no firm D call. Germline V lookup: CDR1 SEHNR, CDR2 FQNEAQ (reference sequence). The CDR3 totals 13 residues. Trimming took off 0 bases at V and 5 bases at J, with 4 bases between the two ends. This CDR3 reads CASSLAGNEKLFF. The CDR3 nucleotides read TGTGCCAGCAGCTTAGCAGGGAATGAAAAACTGTTTTTT.

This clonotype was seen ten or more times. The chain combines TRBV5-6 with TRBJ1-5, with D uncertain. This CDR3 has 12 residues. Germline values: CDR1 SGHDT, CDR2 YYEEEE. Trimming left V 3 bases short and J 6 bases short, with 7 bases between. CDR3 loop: CASSSTSQPQHF. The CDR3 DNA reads TGTGCCAGCAGCTCCACAAGTCAGCCCCAGCATTTT. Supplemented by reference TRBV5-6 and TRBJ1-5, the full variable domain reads DAGVTQSPTHLIKTRGQQVTLRCSPKSGHDTVSWYQQALGQGPQFIFQYYEEEERQRGNFPDRFSGHQFPNYSSELNVNALLLGDSALYLCASSSTSQPQHFGDGTRLSIL.

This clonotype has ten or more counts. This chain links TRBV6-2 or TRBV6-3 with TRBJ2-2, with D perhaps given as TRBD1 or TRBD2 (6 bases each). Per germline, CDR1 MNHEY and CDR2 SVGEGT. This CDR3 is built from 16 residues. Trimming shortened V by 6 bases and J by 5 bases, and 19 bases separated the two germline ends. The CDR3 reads CASRNREEVYTGELFF. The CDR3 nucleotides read TGTGCCAGCAGAAACAGGGAGGAAGTATATACCGGGGAGCTGTTTTTT.

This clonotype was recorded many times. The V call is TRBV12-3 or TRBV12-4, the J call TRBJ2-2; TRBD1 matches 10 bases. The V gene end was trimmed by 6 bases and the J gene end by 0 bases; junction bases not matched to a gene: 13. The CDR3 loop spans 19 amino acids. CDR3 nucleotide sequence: TGTGCCAGCAGAGCCGGGACAGGGGATAGACATCCGAACACCGGGGAGCTGTTTTTT. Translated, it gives CASRAGTGDRHPNTGELFF.

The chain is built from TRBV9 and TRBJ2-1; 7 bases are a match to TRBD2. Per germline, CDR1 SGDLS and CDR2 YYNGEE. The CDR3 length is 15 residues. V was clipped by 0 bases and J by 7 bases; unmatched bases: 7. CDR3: CASSVAGGGWNEQFF. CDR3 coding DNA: TGTGCCAGCAGCGTAGCGGGAGGAGGTTGGAATGAGCAGTTCTTC. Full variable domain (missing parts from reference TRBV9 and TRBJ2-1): DSGVTQTPKHLITATGQRVTLRCSPRSGDLSVYWYQQSLDQGLQFLIQYYNGEERAKGNILERFSAQQFPDLHSELNLSSLELGDSALYFCASSVAGGGWNEQFFGPGTRLTVL.

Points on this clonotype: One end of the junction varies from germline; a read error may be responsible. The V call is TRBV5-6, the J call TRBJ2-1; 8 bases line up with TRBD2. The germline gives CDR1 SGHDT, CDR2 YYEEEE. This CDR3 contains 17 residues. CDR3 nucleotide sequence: TGTGTCAGCAGCCCCGGAAGACTGACTAGCGCTAAATTGGAGCAGTTCTTC. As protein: CVSSPGRLTSAKLEQFF.

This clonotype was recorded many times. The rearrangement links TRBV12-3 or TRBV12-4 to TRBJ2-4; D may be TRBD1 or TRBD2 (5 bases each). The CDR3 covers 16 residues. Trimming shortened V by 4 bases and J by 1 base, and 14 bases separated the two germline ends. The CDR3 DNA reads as TGTGCCAGCAGTTCCCTCGAGTGGGGGGCCAAAAACATTCAGTACTTC. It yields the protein CASSSLEWGAKNIQYF.

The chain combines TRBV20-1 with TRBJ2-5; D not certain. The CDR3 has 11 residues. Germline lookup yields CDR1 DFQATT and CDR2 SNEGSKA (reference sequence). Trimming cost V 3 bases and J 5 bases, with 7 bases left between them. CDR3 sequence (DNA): TGCAGTGCTAGGACCGCCGAGACCCAGTACTTC. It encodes CSARTAETQYF.

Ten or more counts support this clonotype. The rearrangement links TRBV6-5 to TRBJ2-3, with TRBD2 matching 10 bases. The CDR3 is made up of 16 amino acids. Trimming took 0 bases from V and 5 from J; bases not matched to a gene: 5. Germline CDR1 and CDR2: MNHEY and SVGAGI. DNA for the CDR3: TGTGCCAGCAGTTACTCGGGCCTAGCGGGAGTAGATACGCAGTATTTT. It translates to CASSYSGLAGVDTQYF.

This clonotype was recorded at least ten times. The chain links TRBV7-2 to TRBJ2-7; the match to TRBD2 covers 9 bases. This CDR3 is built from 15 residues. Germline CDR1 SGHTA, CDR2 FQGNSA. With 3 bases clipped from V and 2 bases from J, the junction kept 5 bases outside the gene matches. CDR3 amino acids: CASSFSGSEAYEQYF. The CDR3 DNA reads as TGTGCCAGCAGCTTTAGCGGGAGCGAAGCCTACGAGCAGTACTTC.

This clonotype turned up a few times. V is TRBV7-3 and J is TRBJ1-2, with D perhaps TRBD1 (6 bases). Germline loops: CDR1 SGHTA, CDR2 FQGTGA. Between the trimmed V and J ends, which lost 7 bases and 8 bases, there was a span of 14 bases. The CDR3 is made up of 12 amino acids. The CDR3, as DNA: TGTGCCAGCAACAGGGACCTCGACGGCTACACCTTC. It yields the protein CASNRDLDGYTF.

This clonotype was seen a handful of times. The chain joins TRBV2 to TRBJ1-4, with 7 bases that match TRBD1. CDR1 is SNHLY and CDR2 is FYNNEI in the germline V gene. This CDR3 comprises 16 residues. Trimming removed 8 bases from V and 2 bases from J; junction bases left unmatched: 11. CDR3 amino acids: CASHPTGERTNEKLFF. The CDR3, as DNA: TGTGCCAGCCACCCTACAGGGGAACGGACTAATGAAAAACTGTTTTTT. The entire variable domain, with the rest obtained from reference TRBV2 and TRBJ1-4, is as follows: EPEVTQTPSHQVTQMGQEVILRCVPISNHLYFYWYRQILGQKVEFLVSFYNNEISEKSEIFDDQFSVERPDGSNFTLKIRSTKLEDSAMYFCASHPTGERTNEKLFFGSGTQLSVL.

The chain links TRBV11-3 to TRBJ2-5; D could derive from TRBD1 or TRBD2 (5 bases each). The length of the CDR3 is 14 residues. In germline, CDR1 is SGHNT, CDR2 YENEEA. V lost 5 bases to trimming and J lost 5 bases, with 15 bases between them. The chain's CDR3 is CASSEGPRLETQYF. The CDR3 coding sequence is TGTGCCAGCAGCGAGGGACCCAGGCTGGAGACCCAGTACTTC.

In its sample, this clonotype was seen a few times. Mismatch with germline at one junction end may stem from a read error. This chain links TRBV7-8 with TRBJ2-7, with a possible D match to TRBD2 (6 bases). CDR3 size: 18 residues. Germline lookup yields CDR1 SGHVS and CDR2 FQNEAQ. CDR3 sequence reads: CASSSGPMGRGSSYGQYF. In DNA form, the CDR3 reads TGTGCCAGCAGCTCTGGGCCGATGGGCCGGGGGAGCTCCTACGGGCAGTACTTC.

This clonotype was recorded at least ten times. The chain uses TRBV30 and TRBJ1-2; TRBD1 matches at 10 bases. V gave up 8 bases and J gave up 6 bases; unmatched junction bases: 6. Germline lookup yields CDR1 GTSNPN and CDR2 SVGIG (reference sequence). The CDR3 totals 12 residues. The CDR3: CARAGTGDGYTF. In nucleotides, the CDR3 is TGTGCCCGTGCCGGGACAGGGGATGGCTACACCTTC.

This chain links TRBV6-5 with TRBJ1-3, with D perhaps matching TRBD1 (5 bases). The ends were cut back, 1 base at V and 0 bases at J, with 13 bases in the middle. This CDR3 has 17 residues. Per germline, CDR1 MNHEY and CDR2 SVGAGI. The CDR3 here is CASSYLGTFPSGNTIYF. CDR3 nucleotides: TGTGCCAGCAGTTACTTGGGGACTTTCCCCTCTGGAAACACCATATATTTT.

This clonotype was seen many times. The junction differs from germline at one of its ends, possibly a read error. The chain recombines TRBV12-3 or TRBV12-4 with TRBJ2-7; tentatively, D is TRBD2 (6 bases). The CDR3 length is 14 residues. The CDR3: CASSLGLLPYEQYF. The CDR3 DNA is TGTGCCAGCAGCTTAGGACTACTCCCCTACGAGCAGTACTTC.

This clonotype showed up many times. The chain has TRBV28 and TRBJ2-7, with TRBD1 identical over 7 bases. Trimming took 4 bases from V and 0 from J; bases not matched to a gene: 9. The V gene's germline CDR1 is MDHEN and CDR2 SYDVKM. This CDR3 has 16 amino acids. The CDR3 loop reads CASSSRGTVSSYEQYF. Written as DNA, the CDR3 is TGTGCCAGCAGTTCAAGAGGGACAGTGAGCTCCTACGAGCAGTACTTC.

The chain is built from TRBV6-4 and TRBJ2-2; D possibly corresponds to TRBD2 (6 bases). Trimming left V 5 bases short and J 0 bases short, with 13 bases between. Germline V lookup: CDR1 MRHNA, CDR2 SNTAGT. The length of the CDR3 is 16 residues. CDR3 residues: CASSKPGVANTGELFF. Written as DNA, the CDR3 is TGTGCCAGCAGTAAACCGGGGGTCGCGAACACCGGGGAGCTGTTTTTT.

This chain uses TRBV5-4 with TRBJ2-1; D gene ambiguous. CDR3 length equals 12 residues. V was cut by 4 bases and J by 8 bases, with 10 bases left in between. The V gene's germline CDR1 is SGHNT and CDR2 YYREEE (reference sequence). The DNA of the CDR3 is TGTGCCAGCAGCCCCTTTGGATATGAGCAGTTCTTC. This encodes CASSPFGYEQFF.

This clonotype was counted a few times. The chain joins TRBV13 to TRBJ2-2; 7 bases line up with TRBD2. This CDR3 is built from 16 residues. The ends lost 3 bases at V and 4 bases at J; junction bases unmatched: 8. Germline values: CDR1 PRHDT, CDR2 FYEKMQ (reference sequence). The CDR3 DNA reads TGTGCCAGCAGCTTTGGTCGGGAGGTTGGCACCGGGGAGCTGTTTTTT. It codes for CASSFGREVGTGELFF.

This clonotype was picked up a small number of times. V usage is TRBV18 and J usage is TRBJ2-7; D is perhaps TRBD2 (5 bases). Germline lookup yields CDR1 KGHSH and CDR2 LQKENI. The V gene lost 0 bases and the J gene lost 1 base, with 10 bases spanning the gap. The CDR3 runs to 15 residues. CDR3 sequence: CASSPPGVRSYEQYF. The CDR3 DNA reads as TGTGCCAGCTCACCACCGGGAGTCAGGTCCTACGAGCAGTACTTC. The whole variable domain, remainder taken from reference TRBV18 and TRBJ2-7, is NAGVMQNPRHLVRRRGQEARLRCSPMKGHSHVYWYRQLPEEGLKFMVYLQKENIIDESGMPKERFSAEFPKEGPSILRIQQVVRGDSAAYFCASSPPGVRSYEQYFGPGTRLTVT.

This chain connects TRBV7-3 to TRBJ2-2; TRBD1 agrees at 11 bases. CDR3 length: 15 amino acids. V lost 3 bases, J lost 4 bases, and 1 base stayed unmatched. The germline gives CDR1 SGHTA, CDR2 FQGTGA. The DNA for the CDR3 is TGTGCCAGCAGCTTGGGACAGGGGGGCACCGGGGAGCTGTTTTTT. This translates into CASSLGQGGTGELFF.

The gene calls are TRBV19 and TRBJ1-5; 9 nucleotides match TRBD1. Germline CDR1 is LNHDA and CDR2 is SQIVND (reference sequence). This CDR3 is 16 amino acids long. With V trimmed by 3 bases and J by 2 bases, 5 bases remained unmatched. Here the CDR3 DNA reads TGTGCCAGTAGTATTGGCCGGGACAGGGGCAATCAGCCCCAGCATTTT. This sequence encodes CASSIGRDRGNQPQHF.

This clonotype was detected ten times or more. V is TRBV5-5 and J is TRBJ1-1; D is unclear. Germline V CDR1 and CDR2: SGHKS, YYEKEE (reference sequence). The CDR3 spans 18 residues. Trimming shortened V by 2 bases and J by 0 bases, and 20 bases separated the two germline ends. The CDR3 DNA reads TGTGCCAGCAGCTTTCTTAGTATCGATGGAAGACTGAACACTGAAGCTTTCTTT. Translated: CASSFLSIDGRLNTEAFF.

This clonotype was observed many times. CDR3 region: CASSSVLRAISPTDEQFF. For the CDR3, the DNA is TGTGCCAGCAGTTCGGTCCTCAGGGCGATCTCCCCGACGGATGAGCAGTTCTTC. The V call is TRBV6-2 or TRBV6-3, the J call TRBJ2-1; a possible D gene is TRBD1 (5 bases). There are 18 residues in the CDR3. CDR1 and CDR2 (germline): MNHEY, SVGEGT. Trimming stripped 4 bases from V and 8 bases from J, with 27 bases between.

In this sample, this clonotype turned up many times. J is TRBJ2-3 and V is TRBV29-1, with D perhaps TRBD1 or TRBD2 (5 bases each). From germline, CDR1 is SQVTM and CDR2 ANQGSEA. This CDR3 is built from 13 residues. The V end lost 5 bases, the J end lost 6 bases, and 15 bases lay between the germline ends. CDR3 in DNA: TGCAGCGTTTACTCGTGGGGGACGGATACGCAGTATTTT. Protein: CSVYSWGTDTQYF.

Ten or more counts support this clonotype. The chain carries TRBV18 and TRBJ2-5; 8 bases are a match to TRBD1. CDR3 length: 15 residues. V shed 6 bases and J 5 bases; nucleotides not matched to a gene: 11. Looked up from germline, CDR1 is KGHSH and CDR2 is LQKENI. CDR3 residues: CASSLDAGGWETQYF. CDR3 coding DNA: TGTGCCAGCTCCCTCGACGCAGGGGGCTGGGAGACCCAGTACTTC.

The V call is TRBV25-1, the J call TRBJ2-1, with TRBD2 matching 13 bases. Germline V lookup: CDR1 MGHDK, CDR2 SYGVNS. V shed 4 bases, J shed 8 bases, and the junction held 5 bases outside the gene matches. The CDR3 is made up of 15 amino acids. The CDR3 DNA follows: TGTGCCAGCAGTGGGACTAGCGGGAGTTGGGATGAGCAGTTCTTC. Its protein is CASSGTSGSWDEQFF.